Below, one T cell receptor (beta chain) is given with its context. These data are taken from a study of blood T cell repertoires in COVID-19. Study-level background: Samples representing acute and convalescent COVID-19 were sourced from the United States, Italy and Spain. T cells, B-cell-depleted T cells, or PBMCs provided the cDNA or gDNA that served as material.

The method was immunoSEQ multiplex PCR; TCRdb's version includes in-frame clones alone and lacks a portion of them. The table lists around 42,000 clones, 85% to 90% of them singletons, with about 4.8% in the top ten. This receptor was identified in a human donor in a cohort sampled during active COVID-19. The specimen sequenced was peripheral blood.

The CDR3 DNA sequence: TGTGCCTGGAGCGTTGGAGCGGGCACAGATACGCAGTATTTT. Its protein product is CAWSVGAGTDTQYF. V gene TRBV30 combines with J gene TRBJ2-3, with D perhaps matching TRBD2 (5 bases). Trimming took off 3 bases at V and 1 base at J, with 11 bases between the two ends. Germline CDR1 GTSNPN, CDR2 SVGIG (reference sequence). CDR3 length: 14 residues.